This record covers a single T cell receptor beta chain. Its antigen target is currently unknown. No clone much larger than this one lies a single base away; base qualities are absent. Enrolling through a virtual design, the prospective study's participants ranged in age from roughly 18 to 95 years and lived across some 22 United States geographic areas. To assign participants to cohorts, the prospective study relied on clinical history that participants themselves reported in a screening survey and a study questionnaire. Recovered participants in ImmuneRACE Cohort 3 were defined as having two consecutive negative NP/OP PCR tests, clearance from a healthcare professional, or resolution of symptoms. Mobile phlebotomists in the prospective study collected whole blood, serum and a nasopharyngeal or oropharyngeal swab from every participant. Over a roughly two-month period, participants in the prospective study had the option of providing additional blood draws and questionnaires. Before DNA extraction, prospective study blood samples were shipped either frozen or at room temperature.

These data belong to a study of blood T cell repertoires in COVID-19 (dated by TCRdb to the early 2020s). Background on the whole study: The collaborator samples originated in the United States, Italy and Spain and spanned the acute and convalescent phases of COVID-19. Where HLA class I and class II types were available, the types were taken from metadata supplied by the sample provider, not from assay-based typing. The samples were drawn from two sources: the first 160 participants of the ongoing ImmuneRACE study, and fewer than 1,500 subjects contributed by 6 global collaborators. The prospective study material was composed of cDNA or gDNA derived from T cells, B-cell-depleted T cells, or PBMCs. The dataset comprised deeply sampled blood TCRbeta repertoires from subjects exposed to, actively infected with, or recovered from COVID-19. The repertoires were released in a freely available public database meant as a resource for research on the immune response to SARS-CoV-2. The sample metadata nearly always contained a de-identified subject ID, COVID-19 status, age in years and sex. General findings and caveats noted by the study authors: The amount of clinical and demographic metadata varied by source and participant and was provided uncurated.

The immunoSEQ Assay, a bias-controlled multiplex PCR, was used to amplify TCRbeta CDR3 regions from genomic DNA. The paper's data handling went like this. The number of nucleated cells in each sample was estimated from the amplification of reference gene primers within the assay. To quantify the absolute abundance of each unique TCRbeta CDR3 rearrangement, sequence reads were collapsed and filtered. For each sample, productive Simpson clonality was calculated by taking the square root of Simpson's diversity index across productive rearrangements. This immuneACCESS table, as held by TCRdb, lists in-frame sequences with V and J called but not all clones. Of the missing ones, under half trace to an unresolved V gene in checked studies; the others have no known cause. From that table come the V and J calls and clone size; the DNA was used to work out D and trimming. This sample comprises approximately 130,000 clones, roughly 87% of them detected only once. The top ten constitute under 20% of the sample.

This sequence was found in a young man who had recovered from COVID-19. The sample taken for sequencing was PBMCs or T cells enriched from blood (not recorded which).

The bases read TGTGCCACCAGCGAGGACAGCGGGACTAGCGCAGATACGCAGTATTTT. Translated, it gives CATSEDSGTSADTQYF. This chain is built from TRBV15 and TRBJ2-3, and TRBD2 aligns with 10 junction nucleotides. Via the germline V gene (reference sequence), CDR1 is LNHNV and CDR2 YYDKDF. After removal of 5 bases from V and 4 bases from J, the junction retains 9 bases not matched to a gene. The CDR3 starts with the cysteine, ends with the phenylalanine, and has 16 residues. Only the CDR3 DNA stays, 48 bases, in frame from base 1. Where the CDR3 stops, the reference TRBV15 and TRBJ2-3 genes take over; the full variable domain is DAMVIQNPRYQVTQFGKPVTLSCSQTLNHNVMYWYQQKSSQAPKLLFHYYDKDFNNEADTPDNFQSRRPNTSFCFLDIRSPGLGDTAMYLCATSEDSGTSADTQYFGPGTRLTVL.